Listed below are T cell receptor beta chains from one sample, sequenced in a study of blood T cell repertoires in COVID-19. Sequencing used immunoSEQ multiplex PCR; TCRdb keeps in-frame clones, though not all of them. The data hold around 310,000 clones, with roughly 88% observed a single time. The sequencing input was PBMCs or T cells enriched from blood (not recorded which). These receptors were collected from a man aged 25-40 years who had recovered from COVID-19. The CDR3 runs from the conserved cysteine through the conserved F or W. D genes are given only for firm matches. The size of a clone is reported for some rows only, either as once, few or many, or as a class for expanded clones.

d_call | j_call | clone_size | v_call | cdr3_nt | cdr3_aa
- | TRBJ1-6 | - | TRBV5-6 | TGTGCCAGCAGCTTGGGGGTGACAGTAAATAATTCACCCCTCCACTTT | CASSLGVTVNNSPLHF
TRBD1 | TRBJ2-7 | - | TRBV2 | TGTGCCAGCAGTGAAGGGACAGGGGGACACCTTGGGACCTACGAGCAGTACTTC | CASSEGTGGHLGTYEQYF
TRBD1 | TRBJ1-2 | once | TRBV5-1 | TGCGCCAGCAGCTCTACAGGGGACCCTAACTATGGCTACACCTTC | CASSSTGDPNYGYTF
- | TRBJ1-3 | - | TRBV20-1 | TGCAGTGCTAGTGCGCGGGTCGGAAACACCATATATTTT | CSASARVGNTIYF
TRBD1 | TRBJ2-3 | - | TRBV4-1 | TGCGCCAGCAGCCTCTATCCGGGACAGGGGAGGGCAGATACGCAGTATTTT | CASSLYPGQGRADTQYF
- | TRBJ1-1 | once | TRBV7-9 | TGTGCCAGCAGCTTAACCGGAGGGTGGACTGAAGCTTTCTTT | CASSLTGGWTEAFF
TRBD1 | TRBJ1-2 | once | TRBV18 | TGTGCCAGCTCCCACCCGGGACAGGGACTCGCTGGTGGCTACACCTTC | CASSHPGQGLAGGYTF
- | TRBJ1-4 | few | TRBV28 | TGTGCCAGCAGTTTAAGGGGTGTAGAAAAACTGTTTTTT | CASSLRGVEKLFF
- | TRBJ1-1 | - | TRBV27 | TGTGCCAGCAGTTTAGGGAGGCACACTGAAGCTTTCTTT | CASSLGRHTEAFF
- | TRBJ1-4 | - | TRBV6-5 | TGTGCCAGCGGGGCGGGAAGGGGTGAAAAACTGTTTTTT | CASGAGRGEKLFF
- | TRBJ2-7 | - | TRBV19 | TGTGCCAGTAGTCGGACACCTGCCTACGAGCAGTACTTC | CASSRTPAYEQYF
TRBD1 | TRBJ1-2 | - | TRBV5-5 | TGTGCCAGCACCAAGGTCCCCCAGGGGGCTATGGACTATGGCTACACCTTC | CASTKVPQGAMDYGYTF
TRBD2 | TRBJ2-3 | - | TRBV5-1 | TGCGCCAGCAGCTTGGGCACTAGCGGGGGGTATAGCACAGATACGCAGTATTTT | CASSLGTSGGYSTDTQYF
- | TRBJ2-7 | - | TRBV28 | TGTGCCAGCAGAGAAGCGGGTTACGAGCAGTACTTC | CASREAGYEQYF